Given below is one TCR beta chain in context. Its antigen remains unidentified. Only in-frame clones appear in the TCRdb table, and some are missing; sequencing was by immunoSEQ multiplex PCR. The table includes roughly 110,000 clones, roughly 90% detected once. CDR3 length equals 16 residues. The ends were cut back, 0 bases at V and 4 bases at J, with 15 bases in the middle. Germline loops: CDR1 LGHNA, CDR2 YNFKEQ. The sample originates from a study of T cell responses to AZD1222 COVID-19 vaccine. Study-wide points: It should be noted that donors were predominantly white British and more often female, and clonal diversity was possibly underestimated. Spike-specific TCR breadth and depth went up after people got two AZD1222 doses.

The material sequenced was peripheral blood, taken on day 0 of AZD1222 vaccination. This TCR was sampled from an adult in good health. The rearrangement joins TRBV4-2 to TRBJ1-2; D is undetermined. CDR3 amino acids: CASSQEEAGESYGYTF. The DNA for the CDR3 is TGTGCCAGCAGCCAAGAAGAAGCTGGGGAGAGCTATGGCTACACCTTC.